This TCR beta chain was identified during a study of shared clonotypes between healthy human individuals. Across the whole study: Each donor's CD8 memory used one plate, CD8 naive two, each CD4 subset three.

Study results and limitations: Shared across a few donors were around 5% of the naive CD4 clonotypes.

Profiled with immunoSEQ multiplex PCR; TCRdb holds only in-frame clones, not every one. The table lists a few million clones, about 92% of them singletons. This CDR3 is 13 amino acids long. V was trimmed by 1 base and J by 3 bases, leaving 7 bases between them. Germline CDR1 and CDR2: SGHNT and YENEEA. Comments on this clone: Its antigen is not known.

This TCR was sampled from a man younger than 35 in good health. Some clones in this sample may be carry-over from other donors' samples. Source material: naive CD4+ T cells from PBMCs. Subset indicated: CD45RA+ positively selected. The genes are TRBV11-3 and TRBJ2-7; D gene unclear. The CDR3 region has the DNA TGTGCCAGCAGCTTAGGCCCACACTACGAGCAGTACTTC. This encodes CASSLGPHYEQYF. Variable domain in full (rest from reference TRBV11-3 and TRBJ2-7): EAGVVQSPRYKIIEKKQPVAFWCNPISGHNTLYWYLQNLGQGPELLIRYENEEAVDDSQLPKDRFSAERLKGVDSTLKIQPAELGDSAVYLCASSLGPHYEQYFGPGTRLTVT.